This T cell receptor beta chain comes out of a study of neoadjuvant nivolumab and ipilimumab in lung cancer. Study-wide results and caveats: Only two of four nivolumab-treated tumors gained richness and clonality by surgery.

To note about this clone: The target antigen is unknown.

Germline CDR1 is SGHTA and CDR2 is FQGNSA. The CDR3 length is 15 residues. Trimming at V came to 5 bases and at J to 2 bases, leaving 4 bases not matched to a gene. Generated by immunoSEQ multiplex PCR, the TCRdb table keeps only in-frame clones and is missing some. The data hold 30,000 or so clones, with roughly 90% observed a single time. The specimen was peripheral blood, collected after neoadjuvant nivolumab, alone or with ipilimumab, at or shortly before surgery. The chain links TRBV7-2 to TRBJ2-1; 9 nucleotides match TRBD1. This clonotype originated in an adult with non-small cell lung cancer. The CDR3 DNA reads TGTGCCAGCAGCCACGACAGGGGGGCCTACAATGAGCAGTTCTTC. Protein: CASSHDRGAYNEQFF.